A selection of T cell receptor beta chains follows, all from one sample in a study of blood T cell repertoires in COVID-19. The assay was immunoSEQ multiplex PCR, and TCRdb's table has in-frame clones only and misses some. The sample has roughly 30,000 clones; approximately 91% are singletons. Material for sequencing was peripheral blood. These receptors were collected from a man in his 60s with acute or convalescent COVID-19. CDR3s include the opening cysteine and the closing phenylalanine or tryptophan. The D gene is left open where the match is weak. Clone size is stated in some rows and not others, as once, few, many or a class when expanded.

clone_size: .; j_call: TRBJ1-5; d_call: TRBD1; v_call: TRBV4-1; cdr3_nt: TGCGCCAGCAGCCAAGATATGACAGGGGAGGGCCAGCCCCAGCATTTT; cdr3_aa: CASSQDMTGEGQPQHF
clone_size: .; j_call: TRBJ1-2; d_call: TRBD1; v_call: TRBV6-5; cdr3_nt: TGTGCCAGCAGTTACTCCTCAGGGGGCTATGGCTACACCTTC; cdr3_aa: CASSYSSGGYGYTF
clone_size: .; j_call: TRBJ2-1; d_call: TRBD2; v_call: TRBV11-3; cdr3_nt: TGTGCCAGCAGCCCATGGACTAGCGGGAGGGGGTCCAATGAGCAGTTCTTC; cdr3_aa: CASSPWTSGRGSNEQFF
clone_size: .; j_call: TRBJ1-2; d_call: .; v_call: TRBV4-1; cdr3_nt: TGCGCCAGCAGCCAAGATTTAGTGTCAGGCTACACCTTC; cdr3_aa: CASSQDLVSGYTF
clone_size: .; j_call: TRBJ2-2; d_call: .; v_call: TRBV7-3; cdr3_nt: TGTGCCAGCAGGAAGGGGCTGAACACCGGGGAGCTGTTTTTT; cdr3_aa: CASRKGLNTGELFF
clone_size: .; j_call: TRBJ1-3; d_call: TRBD1; v_call: TRBV16; cdr3_nt: TGTGCCAGCAGCCAAACAGGGGCTGGAAACACCATATATTTT; cdr3_aa: CASSQTGAGNTIYF
clone_size: .; j_call: TRBJ2-5; d_call: .; v_call: TRBV19; cdr3_nt: TGTGCCAGTAGTATAGACACATTCGGGGAGACCCAGTACTTC; cdr3_aa: CASSIDTFGETQYF
clone_size: .; j_call: TRBJ2-7; d_call: .; v_call: TRBV4-1; cdr3_nt: TGCGCCAGCAGCCAAGATTCTCGCGGGACCTCCTACGAGCAGTACTTC; cdr3_aa: CASSQDSRGTSYEQYF
clone_size: .; j_call: TRBJ2-2; d_call: .; v_call: TRBV28; cdr3_nt: TGTGCCAGCAACCCCTGGCTAGCTGCCGGGGAGCTGTTTTTT; cdr3_aa: CASNPWLAAGELFF
clone_size: .; j_call: TRBJ2-1; d_call: TRBD2; v_call: TRBV7-3; cdr3_nt: TGTGCCAGCAGCTCTCAGCGGGGATCGGGCAATGAGCAGTTCTTC; cdr3_aa: CASSSQRGSGNEQFF
clone_size: .; j_call: TRBJ2-1; d_call: TRBD1; v_call: TRBV3-1/TRBV3-2; cdr3_nt: TGTGCCAGCAGCCTACGACAGGGGACCTACAATGAGCAGTTCTTC; cdr3_aa: CASSLRQGTYNEQFF
clone_size: .; j_call: TRBJ1-4; d_call: .; v_call: TRBV3-1/TRBV3-2; cdr3_nt: TGTGCCAGCAGCCGGGGGCGGGGGCTCTTATTT; cdr3_aa: CASSRGRGLLF
clone_size: .; j_call: TRBJ2-3; d_call: TRBD1; v_call: TRBV5-1; cdr3_nt: TGCGCCAGCAGCTTGGACAGGGGGCTTAGTGCAGATACGCAGTATTTT; cdr3_aa: CASSLDRGLSADTQYF
clone_size: once; j_call: TRBJ2-7; d_call: .; v_call: TRBV5-1; cdr3_nt: TGCGCCAGCAGCTTATGGGTACGGGAGACTGTCTCCTACGAGCAGTACTTC; cdr3_aa: CASSLWVRETVSYEQYF
clone_size: .; j_call: TRBJ2-1; d_call: TRBD2; v_call: TRBV19; cdr3_nt: TGTGCCAGTAGATTTGGCGGGAGCTACAATGAGCAGTTCTTC; cdr3_aa: CASRFGGSYNEQFF